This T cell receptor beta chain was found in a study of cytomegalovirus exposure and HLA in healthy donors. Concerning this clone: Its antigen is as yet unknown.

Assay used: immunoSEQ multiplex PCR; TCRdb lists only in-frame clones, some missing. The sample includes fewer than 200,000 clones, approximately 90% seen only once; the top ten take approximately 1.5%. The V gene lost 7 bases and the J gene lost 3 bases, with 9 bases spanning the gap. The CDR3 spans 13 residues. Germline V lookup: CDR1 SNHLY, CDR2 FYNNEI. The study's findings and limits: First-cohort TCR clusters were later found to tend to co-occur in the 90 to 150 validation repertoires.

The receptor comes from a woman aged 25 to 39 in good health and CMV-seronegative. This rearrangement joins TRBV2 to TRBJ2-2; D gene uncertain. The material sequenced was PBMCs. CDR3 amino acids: CASTRSHTGELFF. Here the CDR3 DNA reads TGTGCCAGCACACGGAGCCACACCGGGGAGCTGTTTTTT.